This T cell receptor (beta chain) appears in the sequencing data of a study of blood T cell repertoires in COVID-19. Study-wide background: Material from acute and convalescent COVID-19 was sourced from the United States, Italy and Spain. T cells, B-cell-depleted T cells, or PBMCs supplied cDNA or gDNA.

Authors' data handling: Amplified reference gene primers provided the basis for estimating nucleated cell counts. Sequenced by immunoSEQ multiplex PCR; TCRdb stores in-frame clones only, minus some. Clonal size and the V and J genes are those of that table, whereas D and trimming came from the DNA. Of about 340,000 clones in the sample, around 83% were seen once. The V gene's germline CDR1 is LGHDT and CDR2 YNNKEL (reference sequence). With 1 base removed from V and 6 bases from J, the gap between germline ends came to 15 bases. CDR3 length: 15 amino acids. The chain combines TRBV3-1 (or the pseudogene TRBV3-2) with TRBJ1-2; no clear D gene. The sequence derives from a man aged 25-45 years with active or convalescent COVID-19. Sample: peripheral blood. In DNA, the CDR3 is TGTGCCAGCAGCCAAGCGTTTAACTTTCGGGATGGCTACACCTTC. Translation gives CASSQAFNFRDGYTF.